This T cell receptor (beta chain) is drawn from a study of metastatic and nonmetastatic thyroid tumors. About the study: Where malignant and benign thyroid patients were concerned, repertoires were compared across blood and tumor or nodule tissue.

Study results and caveats: Within blood and tumor, benign nodules reportedly had significantly lower TCR beta diversity than malignant thyroid tumors did.

No treatment had been given to any patient before thyroid surgery. In the original analysis: CDR3 was compared across clinicopathological groups, and the resulting differences were used to build a distant-metastasis classifier for papillary thyroid cancer. TCRdb ran MiXCR on the PCR reads. The V and J calls were not made by the authors but by TCRdb's processing. The sample has 13,000 or so clones, about 27% seen once; the top ten hold about 4%. In the case of this clone: What it binds is unknown.

Trimming at V came to 3 bases and at J to 2 bases, leaving 7 bases not matched to a gene. The CDR3 covers 15 residues. The germline gives CDR1 SGHTA, CDR2 FQGNSA. This clonotype was sampled from a female donor with papillary thyroid cancer or a benign thyroid nodule (not recorded which). Some clones in this sample may be carry-over from other donors' samples. V usage is TRBV7-2 and J usage is TRBJ2-7, with TRBD1 matching 7 bases. The specimen sequenced was blood. CDR3 coding DNA: TGTGCCAGCAGCTTCTACAGGGGTTTTGCCTACGAGCAGTACTTC. This gives the protein CASSFYRGFAYEQYF.